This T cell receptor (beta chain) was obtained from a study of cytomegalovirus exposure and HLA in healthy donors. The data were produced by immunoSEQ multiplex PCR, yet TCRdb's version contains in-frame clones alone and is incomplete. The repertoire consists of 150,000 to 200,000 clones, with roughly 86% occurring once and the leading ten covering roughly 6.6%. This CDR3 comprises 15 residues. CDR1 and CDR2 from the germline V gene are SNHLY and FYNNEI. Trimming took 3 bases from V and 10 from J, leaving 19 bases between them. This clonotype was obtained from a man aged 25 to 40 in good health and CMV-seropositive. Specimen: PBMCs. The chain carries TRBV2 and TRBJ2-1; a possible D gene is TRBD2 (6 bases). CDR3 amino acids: CASSDGDGGEWEQFF. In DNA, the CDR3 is TGTGCCAGCAGTGACGGTGATGGAGGGGAATGGGAGCAGTTCTTC.